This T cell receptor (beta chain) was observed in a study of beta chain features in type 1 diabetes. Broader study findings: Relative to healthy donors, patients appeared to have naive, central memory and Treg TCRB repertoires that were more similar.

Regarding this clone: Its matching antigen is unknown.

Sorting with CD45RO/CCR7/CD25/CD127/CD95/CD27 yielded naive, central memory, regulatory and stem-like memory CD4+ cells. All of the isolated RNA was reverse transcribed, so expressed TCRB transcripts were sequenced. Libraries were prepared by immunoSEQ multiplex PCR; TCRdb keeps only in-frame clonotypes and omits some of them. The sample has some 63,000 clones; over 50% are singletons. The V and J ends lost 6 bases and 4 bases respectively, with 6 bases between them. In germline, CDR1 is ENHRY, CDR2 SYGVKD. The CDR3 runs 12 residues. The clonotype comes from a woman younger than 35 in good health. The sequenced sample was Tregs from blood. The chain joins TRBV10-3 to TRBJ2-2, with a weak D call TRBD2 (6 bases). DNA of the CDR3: TGTGCCATCAGACTAGCCACCGGGGAGCTGTTTTTT. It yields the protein CAIRLATGELFF.